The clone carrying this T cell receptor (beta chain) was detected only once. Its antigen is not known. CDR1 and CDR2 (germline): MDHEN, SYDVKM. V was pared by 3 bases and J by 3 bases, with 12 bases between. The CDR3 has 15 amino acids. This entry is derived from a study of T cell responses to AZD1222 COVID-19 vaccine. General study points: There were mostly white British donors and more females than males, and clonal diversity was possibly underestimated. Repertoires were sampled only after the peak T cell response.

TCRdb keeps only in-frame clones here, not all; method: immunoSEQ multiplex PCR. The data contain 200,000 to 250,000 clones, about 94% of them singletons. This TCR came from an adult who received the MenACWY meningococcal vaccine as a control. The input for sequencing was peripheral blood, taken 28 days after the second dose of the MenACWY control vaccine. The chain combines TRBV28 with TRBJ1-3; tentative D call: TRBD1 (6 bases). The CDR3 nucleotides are TGTGCCAGCAGTTTCGGCAGGGGCTTTGGAAACACCATATATTTT. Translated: CASSFGRGFGNTIYF.